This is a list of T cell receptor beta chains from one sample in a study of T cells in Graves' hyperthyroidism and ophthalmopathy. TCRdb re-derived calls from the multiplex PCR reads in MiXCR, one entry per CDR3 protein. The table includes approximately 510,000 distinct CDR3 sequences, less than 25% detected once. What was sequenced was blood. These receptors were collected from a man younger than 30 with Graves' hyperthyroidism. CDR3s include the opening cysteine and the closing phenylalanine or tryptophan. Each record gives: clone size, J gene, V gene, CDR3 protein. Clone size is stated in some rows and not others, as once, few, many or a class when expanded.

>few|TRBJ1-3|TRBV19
CASTLYPGSPGNTIYF
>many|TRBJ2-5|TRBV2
CASGRGAETQYF
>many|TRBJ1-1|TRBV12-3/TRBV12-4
CASSWRDKAFF
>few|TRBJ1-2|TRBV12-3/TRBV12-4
CASSSWGLYYGYTF
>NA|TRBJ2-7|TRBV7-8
CASSSSGQYYEQYF
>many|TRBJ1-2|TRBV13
CASSLQGLPHGYTF
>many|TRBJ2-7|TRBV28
CASKSGGYEQYF
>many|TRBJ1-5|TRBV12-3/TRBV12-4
CASRGEGLQPQHF
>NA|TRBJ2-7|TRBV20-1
CSASGVFSYEQYF
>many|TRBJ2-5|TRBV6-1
CASSLGLASLRETQYF
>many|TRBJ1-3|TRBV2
CASSDTGELSGNTIYF
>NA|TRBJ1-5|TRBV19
CASSIPAALSNQPQHF
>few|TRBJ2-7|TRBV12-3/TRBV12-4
CASSLVGGPSSYEQYF
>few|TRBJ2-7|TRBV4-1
CASSQDPRGQGTYEQYF
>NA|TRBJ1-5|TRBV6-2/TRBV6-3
CASSYSKWPRESANQPQHF
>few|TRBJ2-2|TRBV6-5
CASSYSRERGGELFF
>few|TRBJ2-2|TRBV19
CATRGGVGIGELFF
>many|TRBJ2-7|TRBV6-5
CASSYSVAGGDLEQYF
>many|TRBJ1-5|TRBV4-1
CASSQVDRPASNQPQHF
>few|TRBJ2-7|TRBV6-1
CASMRTGVYGQYF